Listed below are T cell receptor beta chains from one sample, sequenced in a study of blood T cell repertoires in COVID-19. Libraries were prepared by immunoSEQ multiplex PCR; TCRdb keeps only in-frame clonotypes and omits some of them. The table has roughly 160,000 clones, 86% seen once. Sequenced: peripheral blood. The receptors were gathered from a man aged 18 to 29 with acute or convalescent COVID-19. CDR3s include the opening cysteine and the closing phenylalanine or tryptophan. The D gene is left open where the match is weak. The size of a clone is reported for some rows only, either as once, few or many, or as a class for expanded clones.

j_call v_call d_call clone_size cdr3_aa cdr3_nt
TRBJ2-3 TRBV30 . . CAWSAISSTDTQYF TGTGCCTGGAGTGCTATCTCTAGCACAGATACGCAGTATTTT
TRBJ2-3 TRBV9 TRBD1 . CASSVGQGVGTDTQYF TGTGCCAGCAGCGTAGGTCAGGGGGTGGGCACAGATACGCAGTATTTT
TRBJ1-1 TRBV5-8 . . CASSKRRSMNTEAFF TGTGCCAGCAGCAAACGGCGGAGTATGAACACTGAAGCTTTCTTT
TRBJ1-4 TRBV14 . . CASSQLFSGGLFF TGTGCCAGCAGCCAATTGTTCTCCGGGGGGCTGTTTTTT
TRBJ2-7 TRBV6-5 TRBD1 . CASSSPGQAMTYEQYF TGTGCCAGCAGTTCGCCTGGACAGGCGATGACCTACGAGCAGTACTTC
TRBJ1-5 TRBV6-2/TRBV6-3 . . CASSLQGFGNQPQHF TGTGCCAGCAGTTTACAGGGATTTGGCAATCAGCCCCAGCATTTT
TRBJ2-1 TRBV5-1 . . CASSLDWTTNEQFF TGCGCCAGCAGCTTGGACTGGACTACCAATGAGCAGTTCTTC
TRBJ1-5 TRBV9 . . CASSPGLLSNQPQHF TGTGCCAGCAGCCCAGGGCTCCTTAGCAATCAGCCCCAGCATTTT
TRBJ2-1 TRBV7-6 . . CASSLVFCTGKGSYNEQFF TGTGCCAGCAGCTTAGTTTTTTGTACAGGTAAGGGCTCCTACAATGAGCAGTTCTTC
TRBJ2-2 TRBV5-5 . . CASSLGGGGVTGELFF TGTGCCAGCAGCTTGGGTGGAGGGGGCGTTACCGGGGAGCTGTTTTTT
TRBJ1-5 TRBV19 . . CASSTNSNQPQHF TGTGCCAGTAGTACTAATAGCAATCAGCCCCAGCATTTT
TRBJ1-4 TRBV29-1 . . CSVAREGGLFF TGCAGCGTTGCGAGGGAGGGCGGACTGTTTTTT
TRBJ2-2 TRBV19 . once CASTTLGVISNTGELFF TGTGCCAGTACGACCCTAGGGGTAATAAGTAACACCGGGGAGCTGTTTTTT
TRBJ1-1 TRBV30 . . CAWSVGGGTEAFF TGTGCCTGGAGTGTAGGGGGGGGCACTGAAGCTTTCTTT
TRBJ1-4 TRBV4-1 TRBD1 . CASSTDRGANEKLFF TGCGCCAGCAGCACGGACAGGGGTGCTAATGAAAAACTGTTTTTT
TRBJ2-1 TRBV6-5 TRBD1 . CASSYFSAGGNEQFF TGTGCCAGCAGTTACTTCTCGGCAGGGGGCAATGAGCAGTTCTTC
TRBJ1-1 TRBV23-1 TRBD1 . CASRGDRETEAFF TGCGCCAGCCGCGGGGACAGAGAAACTGAAGCTTTCTTT